A selection of T cell receptor beta chains follows, all from one sample in a study of T cells in Graves' hyperthyroidism and ophthalmopathy. TCRdb reanalysed the multiplex PCR reads using MiXCR and keeps one entry per CDR3 protein. The table includes 300,000 to 450,000 distinct CDR3 sequences, 13% to 15% detected once. The sample consisted of blood. The receptors here all came from a woman aged 25 to 39 with Graves' ophthalmopathy. Each CDR3 is given with its conserved first and last residue. The order of the fields is clone size, V gene, J gene, D gene, CDR3 DNA, CDR3 protein. A D gene is named only where the DNA matches it firmly. Rows give clone size only sometimes, using once, few, many, or a class for an expanded clone.

clone_size: few
v_call: TRBV5-5
j_call: TRBJ1-2
d_call: NA
cdr3_nt: TGTGCCAGCAGCTCGGACTTGAGGGGCTACACCTTC
cdr3_aa: CASSSDLRGYTF

clone_size: many
v_call: TRBV28
j_call: TRBJ1-1
d_call: NA
cdr3_nt: TGTGCCAGCAGCCCGGGACGGATGAACACTGAAGCTTTCTTT
cdr3_aa: CASSPGRMNTEAFF

clone_size: many
v_call: TRBV28
j_call: TRBJ2-6
d_call: TRBD1
cdr3_nt: TGTGCCAGCAGGTCCGGACTAGGGACAGGGCTTTCCGGGGCCAACGTCCTGACTTTC
cdr3_aa: CASRSGLGTGLSGANVLTF

clone_size: many
v_call: TRBV10-3
j_call: TRBJ1-4
d_call: TRBD1
cdr3_nt: TGTGCCATCAGTGATAAGGACAGGACGGCTGCAACTAATGAAAAACTGTTTTTT
cdr3_aa: CAISDKDRTAATNEKLFF

clone_size: NA
v_call: TRBV6-1
j_call: TRBJ2-7
d_call: NA
cdr3_nt: TGTGCCAGCAGTGAAGCGGTACCGACCTACGAGCAGTACTTC
cdr3_aa: CASSEAVPTYEQYF

clone_size: many
v_call: TRBV5-1
j_call: TRBJ2-2
d_call: NA
cdr3_nt: TGCGCCAGCAGCCTCCCCTCGGGCGTAGCCGGCGGGGAGCTGTTTTTT
cdr3_aa: CASSLPSGVAGGELFF

clone_size: many
v_call: TRBV12-3/TRBV12-4
j_call: TRBJ2-1
d_call: TRBD2
cdr3_nt: TGTGCCAGCACCGGACTAGCGGGGGGCTATGAGCAGTTCTTC
cdr3_aa: CASTGLAGGYEQFF

clone_size: NA
v_call: TRBV11-2
j_call: TRBJ2-3
d_call: TRBD2
cdr3_nt: TGTGCCAGCAGCTTTTCGACTAGCGGGGGGTCAGATACGCAGTATTTT
cdr3_aa: CASSFSTSGGSDTQYF

clone_size: many
v_call: TRBV10-3
j_call: TRBJ1-5
d_call: NA
cdr3_nt: TGTGCCATCAGTGACTCCCACAGGGCCCCCAATCAGCCCCAGCATTTT
cdr3_aa: CAISDSHRAPNQPQHF

clone_size: many
v_call: TRBV7-6
j_call: TRBJ1-1
d_call: NA
cdr3_nt: TGTGCCAGCAGCTTAGGATGGGGAATGAACACTGAAGCTTTCTTT
cdr3_aa: CASSLGWGMNTEAFF

clone_size: few
v_call: TRBV9
j_call: TRBJ1-2
d_call: NA
cdr3_nt: TGTGCCAGCGGAGAAGACAATAACTATGGCTACACCTTC
cdr3_aa: CASGEDNNYGYTF

clone_size: many
v_call: TRBV28
j_call: TRBJ2-4
d_call: NA
cdr3_nt: TGTGCCAGCAGTTTCTCTGGGGGGGCCAAAAACATTCAGTACTTC
cdr3_aa: CASSFSGGAKNIQYF

clone_size: many
v_call: TRBV28
j_call: TRBJ2-7
d_call: NA
cdr3_nt: TGTGCCAGCAGTTTCTCGTGGAGTGGTGACGAGCAGTACTTC
cdr3_aa: CASSFSWSGDEQYF

clone_size: many
v_call: TRBV27
j_call: TRBJ2-2
d_call: TRBD2
cdr3_nt: TGTGCCAGCAGTTTCATATCCTTTGCTGGGGGACTAGCCGGGGAGCTGTTTTTT
cdr3_aa: CASSFISFAGGLAGELFF

clone_size: many
v_call: TRBV30
j_call: TRBJ2-7
d_call: NA
cdr3_nt: TGTGCCTGGAGCGGTCCGGGTATGAGAGCCTACGAGCAGTACTTC
cdr3_aa: CAWSGPGMRAYEQYF

clone_size: NA
v_call: TRBV12-3/TRBV12-4
j_call: TRBJ1-6
d_call: NA
cdr3_nt: TGTGCCAGCAGCCTCACGACAGGTCATTCACCCCTCCACTTT
cdr3_aa: CASSLTTGHSPLHF

clone_size: few
v_call: TRBV14
j_call: TRBJ2-1
d_call: NA
cdr3_nt: TGTGCCAGCAGTCACGAGAATGAGCAGTTCTTC
cdr3_aa: CASSHENEQFF

clone_size: many
v_call: TRBV28
j_call: TRBJ2-7
d_call: TRBD1
cdr3_nt: TGTGCCAGCCGGTTTACACAGGGGAAGCAGTACTTC
cdr3_aa: CASRFTQGKQYF

clone_size: many
v_call: TRBV6-1
j_call: TRBJ2-5
d_call: TRBD2
cdr3_nt: TGTGCCAGCAGTACGGGACTAGCGGGGGAGACCCAGTACTTC
cdr3_aa: CASSTGLAGETQYF

clone_size: many
v_call: TRBV30
j_call: TRBJ2-7
d_call: TRBD1
cdr3_nt: TGTTCAGTAGCACAGGGGACCTACGAGCAGTACTTC
cdr3_aa: CSVAQGTYEQYF

clone_size: many
v_call: TRBV20-1
j_call: TRBJ2-3
d_call: NA
cdr3_nt: TGCAGTGCTAGCGGGGGGACAATCACAGATACGCAGTATTTT
cdr3_aa: CSASGGTITDTQYF

clone_size: many
v_call: TRBV18
j_call: TRBJ1-4
d_call: NA
cdr3_nt: TGTGCCAGCTCACCACTTCCCCACCGAACCTCAACTAATGAAAAACTGTTTTTT
cdr3_aa: CASSPLPHRTSTNEKLFF

clone_size: many
v_call: TRBV3-1
j_call: TRBJ2-2
d_call: TRBD1
cdr3_nt: TGTGCCAGCAGCCAAAGCTCCGGGACAGGGGTTTACGGGGAGCTGTTTTTT
cdr3_aa: CASSQSSGTGVYGELFF

clone_size: few
v_call: TRBV19
j_call: TRBJ1-4
d_call: NA
cdr3_nt: TGTGCCAGTAGTATTGGGGTACACAGCAATGAAAAACTGTTTTTT
cdr3_aa: CASSIGVHSNEKLFF

clone_size: NA
v_call: TRBV20-1
j_call: TRBJ1-5
d_call: NA
cdr3_nt: TGCAGTGCTAGCCCAATCGTTGGGCCCCAGCATTTT
cdr3_aa: CSASPIVGPQHF

clone_size: many
v_call: TRBV6-2/TRBV6-3
j_call: TRBJ1-1
d_call: NA
cdr3_nt: TGTGCCAGCAGTTACTCTGGTCCCAGGAACCTGAACACTGAAGCTTTCTTT
cdr3_aa: CASSYSGPRNLNTEAFF

clone_size: many
v_call: TRBV20-1
j_call: TRBJ1-4
d_call: NA
cdr3_nt: TGCAGTGCTAGAGGCCTGAATGAAAAACTGTTTTTT
cdr3_aa: CSARGLNEKLFF

clone_size: many
v_call: TRBV11-3
j_call: TRBJ1-3
d_call: TRBD1
cdr3_nt: TGTGCCAGCAGCTGGGACAGGGCTTGTGGAAACACCATATATTTT
cdr3_aa: CASSWDRACGNTIYF

clone_size: many
v_call: TRBV7-3
j_call: TRBJ2-2
d_call: NA
cdr3_nt: TGTGCCAGCAGCTTAACCGGGGGCCGAGCCGGGGAGCTGTTTTTT
cdr3_aa: CASSLTGGRAGELFF

clone_size: many
v_call: TRBV20-1
j_call: TRBJ2-7
d_call: NA
cdr3_nt: TGCAGTGCTAGAGTTCACAACGAGCAGTACTTC
cdr3_aa: CSARVHNEQYF

clone_size: many
v_call: TRBV15
j_call: TRBJ2-7
d_call: NA
cdr3_nt: TGTGCCACTGTGCTCACAGGGACGAACGAGCAGTACTTC
cdr3_aa: CATVLTGTNEQYF

clone_size: NA
v_call: TRBV6-1
j_call: TRBJ1-4
d_call: NA
cdr3_nt: TGTGCCAGCAGTGGTTTGACAGGAAAGGGATTAAAACTGTTTTTT
cdr3_aa: CASSGLTGKGLKLFF

clone_size: NA
v_call: TRBV6-4
j_call: TRBJ2-3
d_call: NA
cdr3_nt: TGTGCCAGCAATTGGGGTTCAGATACGCAGTATTTT
cdr3_aa: CASNWGSDTQYF

clone_size: NA
v_call: TRBV2
j_call: TRBJ2-5
d_call: TRBD2
cdr3_nt: TGTGCCACGCAACTAGCGGGCCTATGGGAGACCCAGTACTTC
cdr3_aa: CATQLAGLWETQYF

clone_size: many
v_call: TRBV7-2
j_call: TRBJ2-1
d_call: TRBD2
cdr3_nt: TGTGCCAGCAGCTTAGCGGTAGGTAGCGGGGCCTTGAGCTCCTACAATGAGCAGTTCTTC
cdr3_aa: CASSLAVGSGALSSYNEQFF

clone_size: few
v_call: TRBV19
j_call: TRBJ1-5
d_call: NA
cdr3_nt: TGTGCCAGTAGTAAGGGCCAGTGGCCGCAGCCCCAGCATTTT
cdr3_aa: CASSKGQWPQPQHF

clone_size: NA
v_call: TRBV2
j_call: TRBJ1-1
d_call: TRBD1
cdr3_nt: TGTGCCAGCAGCAACCTCGAGGGGGCGAACACTGAAGCTTTCTTT
cdr3_aa: CASSNLEGANTEAFF

clone_size: NA
v_call: TRBV9
j_call: TRBJ2-7
d_call: TRBD2
cdr3_nt: TGTGCCAGCAGCGTAGATAGCGGGAGCCCAACGTCCTACGAGCAGTACTTC
cdr3_aa: CASSVDSGSPTSYEQYF

clone_size: few
v_call: TRBV6-5
j_call: TRBJ1-5
d_call: NA
cdr3_nt: TGTGCCAGCAGTTACGGGGGGGCGCCGAATCAGCCCCAGCATTTT
cdr3_aa: CASSYGGAPNQPQHF

clone_size: many
v_call: TRBV20-1
j_call: TRBJ2-1
d_call: TRBD2
cdr3_nt: TGCAGTGCTAGCGGCTCCGGGGGGACCTACAATGAGCAGTTCTTC
cdr3_aa: CSASGSGGTYNEQFF

clone_size: few
v_call: TRBV5-8
j_call: TRBJ2-3
d_call: NA
cdr3_nt: TGTGCCAGCAGCTTCGTACGCGATACGCAGTATTTT
cdr3_aa: CASSFVRDTQYF